This T cell receptor beta chain was retrieved from a study of blood T cell repertoires in COVID-19. The overall study: Whether acute or convalescent, the COVID-19 samples came from the United States, Italy and Spain. Nucleic acid was either cDNA or gDNA, and it came from T cells, B-cell-depleted T cells, or PBMCs.

In the original workflow: From reference gene primer amplification, estimates of nucleated cell counts were derived. The assay was immunoSEQ multiplex PCR, and TCRdb's table has in-frame clones only and misses some. D and trimming were read from the DNA, whereas the V and J calls and clone size are those reported in that table. The sample has around 140,000 clones, 80% seen once. The CDR3 covers 14 residues. The junction had 3 bases not matched to a gene; V was cut back by 5 bases and J by 3 bases. CDR1 is SEHNR and CDR2 is FQNEAQ in the germline V gene (reference sequence). The TCR sequence derives from a man between 65 and 85 years old who had recovered from COVID-19. The sequencing sample was made of peripheral blood. The rearrangement joins TRBV7-9 to TRBJ2-7; 11 bases are a match to TRBD2. The CDR3 protein is CASSQLAGDYEQYF. The CDR3 nucleotides read TGTGCCAGCAGCCAACTAGCGGGGGACTACGAGCAGTACTTC. Based on the CDR3 plus reference TRBV7-9 and TRBJ2-7, the full variable domain is DTGVSQNPRHKITKRGQNVTFRCDPISEHNRLYWYRQTLGQGPEFLTYFQNEAQLEKSRLLSDRFSAERPKGSFSTLEIQRTEQGDSAMYLCASSQLAGDYEQYFGPGTRLTVT.